This T cell receptor (beta chain) was recorded in a study of blood T cell repertoires in COVID-19. This CDR3 has 14 amino acids. V was clipped by 4 bases and J by 2 bases, with 9 bases between them. Looked up from germline, CDR1 is MDHEN and CDR2 is SYDVKM. Authors' methods: Scientists estimated how many nucleated cells there were by amplifying reference gene primers. The repertoire was sequenced with immunoSEQ multiplex PCR; TCRdb's copy has only in-frame clones and lacks some. That table is the source of V, J and clone size, and D and trimming were worked out from the DNA. The sample lists 250,000 to 350,000 clones; 85% to 90% were seen once.

This sequence originates from a woman aged 45-60 years with active or convalescent COVID-19. The chain is built from TRBV28 and TRBJ1-3; no reliable D call. The specimen sequenced was peripheral blood. DNA of the CDR3: TGTGCCAGCAGTTCGGTAGACACTGGAAACACCATATATTTT. It specifies CASSSVDTGNTIYF.